The TCR beta chain described here comes from a study of T cells in Graves' hyperthyroidism and ophthalmopathy. Overall study context: Peripheral blood sampling occurred at initial diagnosis, before any treatment.

V trimming: 6 bases; J trimming: 3 bases; junction bases outside the gene matches: 6. CDR1 is MNHEY, CDR2 SVGEGT, per germline. The CDR3 extends over 15 amino acids. The source of the PBMCs was 10 ml of fresh peripheral blood. Overall study results and limits: Most thyroid clonotypes expanded above 0.001 appeared in blood too.

Comments on this clonotype: Its antigen is still unknown.

What was amplified from RNA transcripts were TCR beta CDR3 regions. A first-round RT-PCR of the TCR CDR3 used the HTBI primer set. From the multiplex PCR reads, TCRdb called clonotypes with MiXCR, one entry per CDR3 protein. The data contain about 640,000 distinct CDR3 sequences, roughly 14% of them singletons. Sequencing was performed on blood. The sequence derives from a woman in her 50s with Graves' ophthalmopathy. The chain is built from TRBV6-2 or TRBV6-3 and TRBJ2-2, with 8 bases matching TRBD1. The CDR3 loop is CASRGDRGYTGELFF. In DNA form, the CDR3 reads TGTGCCAGCAGGGGAGACAGGGGATACACCGGGGAGCTGTTTTTT.